This T cell receptor beta chain was captured by sequencing in a study of T cells in Graves' hyperthyroidism and ophthalmopathy. Study as a whole: Peripheral blood was obtained at initial diagnosis, preceding any treatment.

Amplification targeted TCR beta CDR3 regions from RNA transcripts. HTBI primers drove first-round RT-PCR of the TCR CDR3. TCRdb fed the multiplex PCR reads into MiXCR, producing one record per CDR3 protein. The repertoire includes about 400,000 distinct CDR3 sequences, 14% to 15% of them detected once, and 13% sits in the top ten. Each diagnosis drew on symptoms, thyroxine, TRAb, thyroid ultrasound and orbital computed tomography findings. This clonotype occurred many times. The antigen remains undetermined. Study-level results: Stable hyperthyroidism was separated from ophthalmopathy by a model based on 13 V-J features.

The sequenced sample consisted of blood. This TCR was sampled from a man aged 18 to 29 with Graves' ophthalmopathy.

CDR3 sequence: CASSSQPTGTNQPQHF. The CDR3 DNA reads TGTGCCAGCAGCTCCCAACCAACAGGGACCAATCAGCCCCAGCATTTT. V gene TRBV5-5 combines with J gene TRBJ1-5, with D perhaps matching TRBD1 (6 bases). The CDR3 has 16 amino acids. Trimming removed 3 bases from V and 3 bases from J, with 16 bases in between. Germline loops: CDR1 SGHKS, CDR2 YYEKEE (reference sequence).